What follows are 22 T cell receptor beta chains derived from one specimen sequenced in a study of cytomegalovirus exposure and HLA in healthy donors. Primers included in the PCR were 60 Vbeta and 13 Jbeta primers. Only in-frame clones appear in the TCRdb table, and some are missing; sequencing was by immunoSEQ multiplex PCR. The table records around 99,000 clones, around 67% of them present only once. Sequenced sample: PBMCs. These receptors were obtained from a woman aged 35 to 49 in good health and CMV-seropositive.

This chain links TRBV29-1 with TRBJ1-1; 8 bases align to TRBD1. Germline V lookup: CDR1 SQVTM, CDR2 ANQGSEA. V shed 7 bases and J 0 bases; nucleotides not matched to a gene: 4. The CDR3 is 13 amino acids. CDR3 bases: TGCAGCGCGGGACAGGCCTTGAACACTGAAGCTTTCTTT. Translated, it gives CSAGQALNTEAFF.

The chain joins TRBV5-4 to TRBJ2-3, with 7 positions matching TRBD2. Trimming cost V 4 bases and J 7 bases; bases outside gene matches: 15. Germline CDR1 and CDR2: SGHNT and YYREEE (reference sequence). The CDR3 length is 16 residues. The CDR3 nucleotides are TGTGCCAGCAGCCCTGGCGGGGGACTCGGAGGGAATACGCAGTATTTT. It encodes CASSPGGGLGGNTQYF. The whole variable domain, filled in from reference TRBV5-4 and TRBJ2-3, reads ETGVTQSPTHLIKTRGQQVTLRCSSQSGHNTVSWYQQALGQGPQFIFQYYREEENGRGNFPPRFSGLQFPNYSSELNVNALELDDSALYLCASSPGGGLGGNTQYFGPGTRLTVL.

The chain recombines TRBV5-4 with TRBJ1-1, with TRBD1 matching 7 bases. From germline, CDR1 is SGHNT and CDR2 YYREEE (reference sequence). The CDR3 runs to 14 residues. The J segment lost 2 bases and the V segment lost 6 bases, leaving 7 bases of the junction unmatched. CDR3 nucleotide sequence: TGTGCCAGCAATAGAGGGGGCCCCAACACTGAAGCTTTCTTT. It translates to CASNRGGPNTEAFF.

This clone was seen a single time. The rearrangement uses TRBV5-1 and TRBJ2-7; TRBD2 agrees at 7 bases. V trimming: 0 bases; J trimming: 3 bases; junction bases outside the gene matches: 6. This CDR3 has 15 amino acids. CDR1 and CDR2 (germline): SGHRS, YFSETQ. The CDR3 DNA is TGCGCCAGCAGCTTGGATGCTAGCGGCGACTACGAGCAGTACTTC. Translation gives CASSLDASGDYEQYF.

The chain has TRBV4-1 and TRBJ2-7; 12 bases fit TRBD2. Germline lookup yields CDR1 MGHRA and CDR2 YSYEKL. The CDR3 consists of 16 residues. Trimming cost V 2 bases and J 7 bases; bases outside gene matches: 9. CDR3 sequence (DNA): TGCGCCAGCAGCCAAACCGGGACTAGCGGGCTGGGGGAGCAGTACTTC. This sequence encodes CASSQTGTSGLGEQYF.

The chain recombines TRBV30 with TRBJ2-3; TRBD2 aligns across 8 bases. V lost 1 base, J lost 1 base, and 1 base stayed unmatched. This CDR3 has 14 residues. Germline V gene lookup returns CDR1 GTSNPN and CDR2 SVGIG (reference sequence). The CDR3 nucleotides are TGTGCCTGGAGTGAACTAGCGGGCACAGATACGCAGTATTTT. Translation gives CAWSELAGTDTQYF.

The V and J genes are TRBV11-2 and TRBJ2-1; 9 nucleotides line up with TRBD2. Germline CDR1 and CDR2: SGHAT and FQNNGV. The CDR3 extends over 19 amino acids. V was clipped by 4 bases and J by 3 bases; unmatched bases: 16. This chain's CDR3 is CASSSAGLNSGGYYNEQFF. CDR3 DNA: TGTGCCAGCAGCTCAGCTGGATTGAATAGCGGGGGTTACTACAATGAGCAGTTCTTC.

The chain joins TRBV6-1 to TRBJ2-5; TRBD1 matches at 8 bases. The germline gives CDR1 MNHNS, CDR2 SASEGT. This CDR3 comprises 16 residues. The J segment lost 4 bases and the V segment lost 2 bases, leaving 9 bases of the junction unmatched. CDR3 residues: CASSEISGGGGETQYF. CDR3 nucleotide sequence: TGTGCCAGCAGTGAAATATCAGGGGGCGGCGGAGAGACCCAGTACTTC.

The genes are TRBV5-4 and TRBJ1-2; perhaps TRBD1 as D (6 bases). The CDR3 is 13 residues long. Trimming stripped 5 bases from V and 2 bases from J, with 10 bases between. CDR1 is SGHNT and CDR2 is YYREEE in the germline V gene (reference sequence). CDR3 nucleotides: TGTGCCAGCAGAGGGGGATGGAACTATGGCTACACCTTC. The encoded protein is CASRGGWNYGYTF.

The chain employs TRBV5-1 and TRBJ1-1; D may be TRBD1 (6 bases). CDR3 length equals 14 residues. Deletions cut 5 bases from V and 2 bases from J, with 13 bases between. Germline-derived CDR1 and CDR2 are SGHRS and YFSETQ. CDR3 sequence: CASRWRGGNTEAFF. The CDR3, as DNA: TGCGCCAGCAGGTGGAGGGGGGGAAACACTGAAGCTTTCTTT.

V gene TRBV16 combines with J gene TRBJ1-2; a possible D gene is TRBD1 (5 bases). Germline V gives CDR1 KGHSY, CDR2 FQNENV. Trimming pared 4 bases from V and 8 bases from J, leaving 11 bases between. The CDR3 covers 12 residues. CDR3 in DNA: TGTGCCAGCAGCCCCTTGCGGGGCGGCTACACCTTC. The encoded protein is CASSPLRGGYTF.

V and J are TRBV11-2 and TRBJ2-6, with D maybe TRBD2 (5 bases). Germline-derived CDR1 and CDR2 are SGHAT and FQNNGV. The CDR3 spans 14 residues. The germline V and J ends were trimmed by 5 bases and 6 bases, with 11 bases remaining between them. CDR3 sequence reads: CASSPRGQANVLTF. As DNA, the CDR3 is TGTGCCAGCAGCCCCCGAGGGCAGGCCAACGTCCTGACTTTC.

The chain combines TRBV7-2 with TRBJ2-5; 9 nucleotides line up with TRBD1. CDR3 length: 14 amino acids. Trimming at V came to 5 bases and at J to 5 bases, leaving 6 bases not matched to a gene. Germline V gene lookup returns CDR1 SGHTA and CDR2 FQGNSA. CDR3 residues: CASSHDRGWETQYF. In nucleotides, the CDR3 is TGTGCCAGCAGCCATGACAGGGGGTGGGAGACCCAGTACTTC.

V usage is TRBV4-1 and J usage is TRBJ2-1, with 10 nucleotides matching TRBD2. The trim removed 5 bases at V and 10 bases at J, leaving 14 bases unmatched. Germline V lookup: CDR1 MGHRA, CDR2 YSYEKL. The CDR3 loop spans 16 amino acids. The CDR3 bases are TGCGCCAGCAGCAAAAGTGGGACTAGCGTAACGTGGGAGCAGTTCTTC. Its protein is CASSKSGTSVTWEQFF.

The rearrangement links TRBV7-8 to TRBJ2-5; 10 nucleotides align to TRBD2. This CDR3 is built from 17 residues. The J segment lost 5 bases and the V segment lost 5 bases, leaving 14 bases of the junction unmatched. The germline V gene encodes CDR1 SGHVS and CDR2 FQNEAQ. CDR3 in amino acids: CASSLMKAGGLVETQYF. DNA of the CDR3: TGTGCCAGCAGCCTCATGAAAGCGGGGGGGCTAGTGGAGACCCAGTACTTC.

This sequence joins TRBV4-2 and TRBJ1-2; D gene uncertain. This CDR3 contains 15 residues. Trimming shortened V by 1 base and J by 4 bases, and 13 bases separated the two germline ends. Germline CDR1 reads LGHNA; CDR2 reads YNFKEQ. CDR3 nucleotides: TGTGCCAGCAGCCAAGGGATGGGCTTCTCCTATGGCTACACCTTC. It specifies CASSQGMGFSYGYTF.

This rearrangement joins TRBV14 to TRBJ1-2, with 9 bases fitting TRBD1. This CDR3 has 15 amino acids. With V trimmed by 4 bases and J by 4 bases, 7 bases remained unmatched. The V gene's germline CDR1 is SGHDN and CDR2 FVKESK. CDR3 DNA sequence: TGTGCCAGCAGCCGTGGACAGGGGAAAGCCTATGGCTACACCTTC. Translated: CASSRGQGKAYGYTF.

The rearrangement links TRBV2 to TRBJ2-7; TRBD2 aligns across 8 bases. The J segment lost 2 bases and the V segment lost 2 bases, leaving 5 bases of the junction unmatched. Per germline, CDR1 SNHLY and CDR2 FYNNEI. The CDR3 sequence is 15 residues long. CDR3 region: CASSERRGATYEQYF. The CDR3 DNA is TGTGCCAGCAGTGAAAGGCGGGGGGCCACCTACGAGCAGTACTTC.

V is TRBV7-2 and J is TRBJ1-5; 9 nucleotides match TRBD1. In germline, CDR1 is SGHTA, CDR2 FQGNSA. This CDR3 is built from 19 residues. V shed 3 bases and J 1 base; nucleotides not matched to a gene: 13. CDR3 loop: CASSFSTGGRRDSNQPQHF. As DNA, the CDR3 is TGTGCCAGCAGCTTTTCGACAGGGGGGAGAAGAGACAGCAATCAGCCCCAGCATTTT.

This clone was recorded only once. The rearrangement links TRBV11-1 to TRBJ2-7, with D maybe TRBD2 (7 bases). Per the germline V gene, CDR1 is SGHAT and CDR2 is FQDESV (reference sequence). The CDR3 totals 14 residues. With 3 bases removed from V and 5 bases from J, the gap between germline ends came to 14 bases. CDR3 nucleotide sequence: TGTGCCAGCAGCTTGAACGGGGGGCTACACGAGCAGTACTTC. Protein product: CASSLNGGLHEQYF.

V usage is TRBV7-7 and J usage is TRBJ1-3, with D unclear. This CDR3 has 15 amino acids. CDR1 is SSHAT, CDR2 FNYEAQ, per germline (reference sequence). The CDR3 region has the DNA TGTGCTTCCTCGGCTAGCTCCGACTCTGGAAACACCATATATTTT. Translation gives CASSASSDSGNTIYF.

The gene calls are TRBV18 and TRBJ1-5; 7 bases agree with TRBD1. Trimming took 4 bases from V and 4 from J; bases not matched to a gene: 4. The CDR3 consists of 14 residues. CDR1 and CDR2 (germline): KGHSH, LQKENI. The chain's CDR3 is CASSLGQVNQPQHF. CDR3 nucleotide sequence: TGTGCCAGCTCACTCGGACAGGTTAATCAGCCCCAGCATTTT. The whole variable domain, filled in from reference TRBV18 and TRBJ1-5, reads NAGVMQNPRHLVRRRGQEARLRCSPMKGHSHVYWYRQLPEEGLKFMVYLQKENIIDESGMPKERFSAEFPKEGPSILRIQQVVRGDSAAYFCASSLGQVNQPQHFGDGTRLSIL.